The 22 T cell receptor beta chains below all came from one sample that was sequenced in a study of graft-versus-host responses after intestinal transplantation. The authors seeded 200,000 CFSE-labeled responder cells together with 200,000 irradiated stimulator cells tagged with violet dye. TCRdb's table, derived via immunoSEQ multiplex PCR, lists solely in-frame clones and lacks some. The sample gives several thousand clones, about a third of which show up once; 6% is in the top ten. Material: alloreactive CD8+ T cells from a mixed lymphocyte reaction culture, obtained before transplantation. Subset: CFSE-low proliferating T cells sorted from roughly 6-day pre-transplant mixed lymphocyte reaction (GvH or HvG direction). These receptors all stem from a human patient who was an organ donor for intestinal transplantation.

With respect to this clone: The junction departs from the called germline gene at one end, perhaps through a read error. The sample contains more than one DNA sequence encoding this CDR3. CDR3 in amino acids: CASSFTDTQYF. In nucleotides, the CDR3 is TGCGCCAGCAGCTTCACAGATACGCAGTATTTT. The chain employs TRBV7-2 and TRBJ2-3, with D unresolved. From germline, CDR1 is SGHTA and CDR2 FQGNSA. The CDR3 extends over 11 amino acids.

The chain uses TRBV7-6 and TRBJ2-5, with D perhaps matching TRBD1 or TRBD2 (6 bases each). The germline CDR1 and CDR2 sequences are SGHVS and FNYEAQ. The V gene lost 0 bases and the J gene lost 2 bases, with 7 bases spanning the gap. The length of the CDR3 is 14 residues. This CDR3 is CASSLAGGQETQYF. The DNA for the CDR3 is TGTGCCAGCAGCTTAGCAGGGGGGCAAGAGACCCAGTACTTC.

The chain combines TRBV21-1 with TRBJ1-3; TRBD1, the D gene given by the table, was not confirmed from the DNA. TRBV21-1 is annotated as a pseudogene. The CDR3 spans 20 residues. CDR3: CASSPPKWLPGGNSGNTIYF. The CDR3 DNA is TGTGCCAGCAGCCCGCCTAAATGGCTCCCAGGGGGCAACTCTGGAAACACCATATATTTT.

This sequence joins TRBV7-3 and TRBJ2-1; D is unresolved. Germline V gives CDR1 SGHTA, CDR2 FQGTGA. The V gene lost 2 bases and the J gene lost 6 bases, with 14 bases spanning the gap. The CDR3 totals 15 residues. CDR3: CASSLSPTPLNEQFF. CDR3 nucleotides: TGTGCCAGCAGCTTATCCCCCACCCCTCTCAATGAGCAGTTCTTC.

By sample share, this clone is large. The chain couples TRBV27 to TRBJ2-7; 9 bases fit TRBD1. The CDR3 extends over 13 amino acids. Per germline, CDR1 MNHEY and CDR2 SMNVEV (reference sequence). V gave up 4 bases and J gave up 3 bases; unmatched junction bases: 1. DNA for the CDR3: TGTGCCAGCAGTTGGGGACAGGGCTACGAGCAGTACTTC. Its translation: CASSWGQGYEQYF.

V and J are TRBV7-2 and TRBJ1-1, with 8 bases fitting TRBD1. V lost 1 base and J lost 6; bases outside the gene matches: 10. The CDR3 consists of 16 residues. CDR1 and CDR2 from the germline V gene are SGHTA and FQGNSA. The CDR3 bases are TGTGCCAGCAGCTTAGTCGGTGCAGGGGGCATTTCTGAAGCTTTCTTT. Protein product: CASSLVGAGGISEAFF.

This clone was found a few times. This chain joins TRBV6-6 and TRBJ1-2; unclear D gene. There are 12 residues in the CDR3. Trimming pared 2 bases from V and 3 bases from J, leaving 4 bases between. Germline CDR1 and CDR2: MNHNY and SVGAGI (reference sequence). CDR3 amino acids: CASSYGDYGYTF. DNA for the CDR3: TGTGCCAGCAGTTACGGGGACTATGGCTACACCTTC.

The rearrangement joins TRBV2 to TRBJ2-3; no firm D call. V was clipped by 4 bases and J by 3 bases, with 14 bases between them. The CDR3 extends over 15 amino acids. Germline V lookup: CDR1 SNHLY, CDR2 FYNNEI. CDR3 nucleotide sequence: TGTGCCAGCAGTGTTAAGGGAAGGTGGACAGATACGCAGTATTTT. It translates to CASSVKGRWTDTQYF.

In its sample, this clone was seen a few times. This chain joins TRBV7-9 and TRBJ2-5; D gene uncertain. The V end lost 0 bases, the J end lost 5 bases, and 7 bases lay between the germline ends. The CDR3 loop spans 13 amino acids. The V gene's germline CDR1 is SEHNR and CDR2 FQNEAQ (reference sequence). The CDR3 spells CASSLAPPETQYF. The CDR3 nucleotides read TGTGCCAGCAGCTTAGCGCCCCCGGAGACCCAGTACTTC. Combining the CDR3 with reference TRBV7-9 and TRBJ2-5 gives the whole variable domain DTGVSQNPRHKITKRGQNVTFRCDPISEHNRLYWYRQTLGQGPEFLTYFQNEAQLEKSRLLSDRFSAERPKGSFSTLEIQRTEQGDSAMYLCASSLAPPETQYFGPGTRLLVL.

This chain uses TRBV7-9 with TRBJ2-7; no definite D call. Trimming left V 1 base short and J 8 bases short, with 9 bases between. CDR1 is SEHNR, CDR2 FQNEAQ, per germline (reference sequence). CDR3 size: 12 residues. This chain's CDR3 is CASSLGPPKQYF. CDR3 DNA sequence: TGTGCCAGCAGCTTAGGTCCCCCAAAGCAGTACTTC.

The chain carries TRBV10-1 and TRBJ1-2, with D unresolved. V gave up 0 bases and J gave up 1 base, with 18 bases separating them. This CDR3 has 18 residues. CDR1 and CDR2 (germline): WNHNN, SYGVQD (reference sequence). The CDR3: CASSESGSNLTDNYGYTF. The CDR3 DNA follows: TGCGCCAGCAGTGAGTCGGGATCCAATCTGACGGATAACTATGGCTACACCTTC.

The chain employs TRBV4-1 and TRBJ1-4; D not certain. CDR1 and CDR2 from the germline V gene are MGHRA and YSYEKL. The CDR3 is made up of 14 amino acids. Trimming cost V 4 bases and J 0 bases, with 6 bases left between them. Here the CDR3 DNA reads TGCGCCAGCAGCCTCTTGGCAACTAATGAAAAACTGTTTTTT. It codes for CASSLLATNEKLFF.

This chain joins TRBV6-5 and TRBJ1-3; D is uncertain. Germline assignment: CDR1 MNHEY and CDR2 SVGAGI. This CDR3 comprises 13 residues. Trimming stripped 10 bases from V and 8 bases from J, with 18 bases between. This CDR3 reads CAIRETSAHTIYF. DNA of the CDR3: TGTGCCATCAGAGAGACCAGCGCCCACACCATATATTTT.

This clone was observed a few times. This sequence joins TRBV7-8 and TRBJ1-3; D not resolved. Trimming cost V 5 bases and J 3 bases, with 8 bases left between them. Germline CDR1 is SGHVS and CDR2 is FQNEAQ. This CDR3 contains 13 residues. CDR3 in amino acids: CASSPDGGNTIYF. As DNA, the CDR3 is TGTGCCAGCAGCCCTGACGGTGGAAACACCATATATTTT.

This clone is categorized as large (0.1 to 1%). The chain combines TRBV10-2 with TRBJ2-7; D call uncertain. The CDR3 loop spans 10 amino acids. Germline CDR1 reads WSHSY; CDR2 reads SAAADI. Between the trimmed V and J ends, which lost 4 bases and 6 bases, there was a span of 4 bases. The DNA of the CDR3 is TGCGCCAGCAGTGGGGGCGAGCAGTACTTC. It codes for CASSGGEQYF.

By sample fraction, this clone is medium-sized. The V gene is TRBV7-6, the J gene TRBJ2-1, with TRBD2 identical over 8 bases. Per germline, CDR1 SGHVS and CDR2 FNYEAQ. This CDR3 region has 16 residues. J was trimmed by 2 bases and V by 3 bases; bases with no gene match: 6. The DNA for the CDR3 is TGTGCCAGCAGCTTTTCGGGGGGGCCCCCCTACAATGAGCAGTTCTTC. Protein product: CASSFSGGPPYNEQFF.

The chain links TRBV7-3 to TRBJ2-5; TRBD2 matches 9 bases. The CDR3 is made up of 16 amino acids. In germline, CDR1 is SGHTA, CDR2 FQGTGA. The trim removed 2 bases at V and 2 bases at J, leaving 6 bases unmatched. The CDR3 protein is CASSLGASGIQETQYF. The CDR3 nucleotides read TGTGCCAGCAGCTTAGGTGCTAGCGGGATTCAAGAGACCCAGTACTTC. The full variable domain, rest sourced from reference TRBV7-3 and TRBJ2-5, is GAGVSQTPSNKVTEKGKYVELRCDPISGHTALYWYRQSLGQGPEFLIYFQGTGAADDSGLPNDRFFAVRPEGSVSTLKIQRTERGDSAVYLCASSLGASGIQETQYFGPGTRLLVL.

The chain employs TRBV11-3 and TRBJ1-6; D might be TRBD1 (6 bases). Trimming shortened V by 3 bases and J by 5 bases, and 11 bases separated the two germline ends. The CDR3 spans 15 residues. The germline gives CDR1 SGHNT, CDR2 YENEEA. CDR3 bases: TGTGCCAGCAGCTTTTGGGGGCCTGATAATTCACCCCTCCACTTT. It is translated as CASSFWGPDNSPLHF.

This clone has a handful of counts. V and J are TRBV19 and TRBJ2-7; 8 bases are a match to TRBD1. CDR1 is LNHDA, CDR2 SQIVND, per germline (reference sequence). V lost 4 bases to trimming and J lost 4 bases; unmatched junction nucleotides: 12. CDR3 length equals 16 residues. CDR3 in amino acids: CASSTLPGQAIYEQYF. Written as DNA, the CDR3 is TGTGCCAGTAGTACGCTCCCGGGACAGGCCATTTACGAGCAGTACTTC.

The V and J genes are TRBV18 and TRBJ1-2; no definite D call. This CDR3 is 16 amino acids long. The germline gives CDR1 KGHSH, CDR2 LQKENI. V lost 3 bases, J lost 5 bases, and 19 bases lay in between. The CDR3 region has the DNA TGTGCCAGCTCACCCCATCCGCCAGTCGTCTCTTATGGCTACACCTTC. As protein: CASSPHPPVVSYGYTF.

The V gene is TRBV4-1, the J gene TRBJ1-1, with D unresolved. There are 14 residues in the CDR3. The V and J ends lost 0 bases and 1 base respectively, with 6 bases between them. Germline CDR1 reads MGHRA; CDR2 reads YSYEKL. The CDR3 region has the DNA TGCGCCAGCAGCCAAGACGAGTCGAACACTGAAGCTTTCTTT. As protein: CASSQDESNTEAFF.

V is TRBV10-1 and J is TRBJ1-5; D might be TRBD1 (5 bases). This CDR3 comprises 18 residues. The germline CDR1 and CDR2 sequences are WNHNN and SYGVQD (reference sequence). The ends were cut back, 8 bases at V and 0 bases at J, with 23 bases in the middle. CDR3: CASGWGLIRAYSNQPQHF. CDR3 DNA sequence: TGCGCCAGCGGTTGGGGCCTAATCCGGGCCTATAGCAATCAGCCCCAGCATTTT.